The 27 T cell receptor beta chains listed next were all sequenced from one sample in a study of human T cells and chemical hapten exposure (dated by TCRdb to the early 2020s). Libraries were constructed by RACE. Sequencing was performed on a NextSeq 500. Clones were called with MiXCR by TCRdb after fastp trimmed the public reads at Q25, and only in-frame beta chains were retained. A single entry per CDR3 protein holds the most common genes and DNA from its merged rows. This sample is represented by about 45,000 distinct CDR3 sequences; about 4.5% of them were singletons. The top ten clones comprise approximately 5.5% of the sample. The time point tag for this specimen amounts to: healthy volunteer bleed at 2 weeks. Total RNA was isolated from unfractionated whole blood collected in Tempus Blood RNA tubes. The sample comprised whole blood. Receptors originate from a human donor in good health. Some clones in this sample may be carry-over from other donors' samples.

This clonotype has at least ten counts. This chain joins TRBV24-1 and TRBJ2-2; 12 bases map to TRBD1. CDR3 size: 19 residues. J lost 6 bases, V lost 5 bases, and 15 bases had no gene match. The germline CDR1 and CDR2 sequences are KGHDR and SFDVKD. The CDR3 protein is CATSAAGDRGLIAAGELFF. The CDR3 bases are TGTGCCACCAGTGCCGCGGGGGACAGGGGGCTTATCGCGGCCGGGGAGCTGTTTTTT.

In this sample, this clonotype turned up many times. This chain joins TRBV12-2 and TRBJ2-3; no DNA check was done on the table's D call, TRBD1. TRBV12-2 is designated a pseudogene. The CDR3 is 21 residues long. CDR3 residues: CASRLAIQGGGLKDKTDTQYF. CDR3 bases: TGTGCAAGTCGCTTAGCGATACAGGGCGGCGGCCTAAAGGATAAGACAGATACGCAGTATTTT.

The table lists this clonotype with many counts. This rearrangement joins TRBV27 to TRBJ2-5, with D possibly being TRBD1 (5 bases). CDR3 length: 13 amino acids. CDR1 is MNHEY and CDR2 is SMNVEV in the germline V gene (reference sequence). The ends were cut back, 1 base at V and 5 bases at J, with 8 bases in the middle. This chain's CDR3 is CASSLYRSETQYF. The CDR3 DNA reads as TGTGCCAGCAGTTTATACAGGAGTGAGACCCAGTACTTC.

The rearrangement uses TRBV28 and TRBJ2-7, with D possibly being TRBD1 or TRBD2 (6 bases each). CDR3 length: 12 amino acids. Trimming removed 8 bases from V and 2 bases from J, with 10 bases in between. Germline V lookup: CDR1 MDHEN, CDR2 SYDVKM. CDR3 sequence reads: CASEGGTYEQYF. As DNA, the CDR3 is TGTGCCAGCGAGGGGGGCACCTACGAGCAGTACTTC.

The chain recombines TRBV14 with TRBJ1-1; D is possibly TRBD1 (6 bases). Deletions cut 6 bases from V and 5 bases from J, with 16 bases between. The V gene's germline CDR1 is SGHDN and CDR2 FVKESK. The CDR3 has 14 residues. The CDR3: CASRLGGDRTEAFF. The CDR3 bases are TGTGCCAGCAGACTAGGGGGTGATCGGACTGAAGCTTTCTTT.

This clonotype was found many times. The V gene is TRBV20-1, the J gene TRBJ2-1; TRBD2 matches 10 bases. CDR1 is DFQATT and CDR2 is SNEGSKA in the germline V gene (reference sequence). The CDR3 runs 18 residues. J lost 0 bases, V lost 3 bases, and 11 bases had no gene match. CDR3 region: CSARAGTSASSSYNEQFF. The CDR3 coding sequence is TGCAGTGCTAGGGCCGGGACTAGCGCCTCAAGCTCCTACAATGAGCAGTTCTTC.

This clonotype was counted between two and nine times. Just one base apart from a much larger clone, this may be a read error. The chain employs TRBV7-9 and TRBJ1-5, with TRBD1 matching 8 bases. The germline CDR1 and CDR2 sequences are SEHNR and FQNEAQ (reference sequence). This CDR3 has 16 amino acids. The CDR3 DNA sequence: TGTGCCAGCAGCGCCGGACAGGGTATCAGCAATCAGCCCCAGAATTTT. Residues: CASSAGQGISNQPQNF.

In DNA, the CDR3 is TGCAGTGCCAAGCCGGGGGAGAAGGGAACAGATACGCAGTATTTT. Encoded protein: CSAKPGEKGTDTQYF. This chain connects TRBV20-1 to TRBJ2-3, with a possible D match to TRBD2 (6 bases). The germline V gene encodes CDR1 DFQATT and CDR2 SNEGSKA (reference sequence). The length of the CDR3 is 15 residues. The V and J ends lost 6 bases and 3 bases respectively, with 19 bases between them.

This clonotype was detected many times. The rearrangement joins TRBV9 to TRBJ2-5; D not certain. Trimming shortened V by 0 bases and J by 0 bases, and 6 bases separated the two germline ends. The germline CDR1 and CDR2 sequences are SGDLS and YYNGEE. The CDR3 has 14 residues. The CDR3 nucleotides are TGTGCCAGCAGCGTAGGCCAGCACCAAGAGACCCAGTACTTC. Protein sequence: CASSVGQHQETQYF.

The genes are TRBV28 and TRBJ2-7; D is perhaps TRBD2 (5 bases). Trimming pared 3 bases from V and 7 bases from J, leaving 22 bases between. The germline gives CDR1 MDHEN, CDR2 SYDVKM. The CDR3 runs to 16 residues. CDR3 amino acids: CASSLSGSHTIGEQYF. The CDR3, as DNA: TGTGCCAGCAGTTTGAGTGGGAGCCATACGATAGGGGAGCAGTACTTC.

This clonotype was observed many times. The J gene is TRBJ2-4, the V gene TRBV20-1; TRBD1 matches at 7 bases. The CDR3 extends over 14 amino acids. CDR1 DFQATT and CDR2 SNEGSKA come from the germline V gene (reference sequence). V trimming: 5 bases; J trimming: 6 bases; junction bases outside the gene matches: 10. CDR3 sequence reads: CSAQTGVEVNIQYF. CDR3 in DNA: TGCAGTGCTCAAACAGGGGTAGAGGTAAACATTCAGTACTTC.

The sample holds many counts of this clonotype. The chain joins TRBV24-1 to TRBJ2-2; possible D gene TRBD2, 6 bases. The CDR3 is made up of 15 amino acids. CDR1 is KGHDR and CDR2 is SFDVKD in the germline V gene. V was shortened by 4 bases and J by 6 bases, with 14 bases between the two germline ends. CDR3 bases: TGTGCCACCAGTGACCGAGCTAGCGCGGCCGGGGAGCTGTTTTTT. Translated: CATSDRASAAGELFF.

This clonotype was recorded a few times. The chain carries TRBV12-3 or TRBV12-4 and TRBJ1-5; possible D gene TRBD1, 5 bases. Between the trimmed V and J ends, which lost 6 bases and 3 bases, there was a span of 12 bases. The CDR3 is 14 residues long. The CDR3 sequence: CASSHQGFNQPQHF. For the CDR3, the DNA is TGTGCCAGCAGCCATCAGGGATTCAATCAGCCCCAGCATTTT.

This clonotype occurred many times. The rearrangement joins TRBV30 to TRBJ1-2; unclear D gene. V gave up 0 bases and J gave up 7 bases, with 18 bases separating them. This CDR3 comprises 15 residues. From germline, CDR1 is GTSNPN and CDR2 SVGIG (reference sequence). The CDR3, as DNA: TGTGCCTGGAGTGTACTCCCGGGGATGAGGAGTGGCTACACCTTC. It encodes CAWSVLPGMRSGYTF.

In this sample, this clonotype turned up a few times. CDR3 sequence: CASILPGQLNTEAFF. DNA for the CDR3: TGTGCCAGCATTCTACCGGGACAGTTGAACACTGAAGCTTTCTTT. This chain joins TRBV28 and TRBJ1-1, with 7 bases fitting TRBD1. The V segment lost 7 bases and the J segment 0 bases; nucleotides outside the gene matches: 8. Germline V CDR1 and CDR2: MDHEN, SYDVKM. The CDR3 has 15 residues.

The table lists this clonotype with many counts. The CDR3 region has the DNA TGTGCCAGCAGCCCCAAAGTCGAAAAACTGTTTTTT. Translating it yields CASSPKVEKLFF. The gene calls are TRBV28 and TRBJ1-4; D unresolved. The CDR3 is 12 residues long. CDR1 and CDR2 from the germline V gene are MDHEN and SYDVKM. V was shortened by 6 bases and J by 8 bases, with 10 bases between the two germline ends.

In regard to this clonotype: A read error may explain this, as a much larger clone is one base away. The rearrangement uses TRBV29-1 and TRBJ1-1; D call uncertain. This CDR3 has 11 amino acids. CDR1 and CDR2 (germline): SQVTM, ANQGSEA. Trimming shortened V by 8 bases and J by 6 bases, and 13 bases separated the two germline ends. CDR3 in amino acids: CSIGRGAEAFF. DNA of the CDR3: TGCAGCATTGGCCGTGGTGCTGAAGCTTTCTTT.

This clonotype was seen repeatedly, ten times or more. CDR3 residues: CASSLGQGGSPLHF. DNA for the CDR3: TGTGCCAGCAGCCTGGGACAGGGGGGATCACCCCTCCACTTT. V and J are TRBV14 and TRBJ1-6; 11 bases map to TRBD1. Per germline, CDR1 SGHDN and CDR2 FVKESK. The V segment lost 4 bases and the J segment 10 bases; nucleotides outside the gene matches: 3. There are 14 residues in the CDR3. The variable domain in full, with the rest retrieved from reference TRBV14 and TRBJ1-6, is EAGVTQFPSHSVIEKGQTVTLRCDPISGHDNLYWYRRVMGKEIKFLLHFVKESKQDESGMPNNRFLAERTGGTYSTLKVQPAELEDSGVYFCASSLGQGGSPLHFGNGTRLTVT.

This clonotype has just a few counts. The chain couples TRBV4-1 to TRBJ2-7, with D perhaps TRBD2 (5 bases). V lost 3 bases and J 1 base, leaving 7 bases between the germline ends. The CDR3 is made up of 13 amino acids. Germline V CDR1 and CDR2: MGHRA, YSYEKL. The CDR3 bases are TGCGCCAGCAGCCAGAGGGATTCCTACGAGCAGTACTTC. As protein: CASSQRDSYEQYF.

The table lists this clonotype with many counts. The V and J genes are TRBV12-5 and TRBJ2-1, with TRBD2 matching over 9 bases. The CDR3 runs to 16 residues. Trimming cost V 1 base and J 6 bases; bases outside gene matches: 7. The germline V gene has CDR1 LGHNT and CDR2 FRNRAP. CDR3 nucleotides: TGTGCTAGTGGTTTGGCATTAGCGGGAGCATCCAATGAGCAGTTCTTC. Its translation is CASGLALAGASNEQFF. Drawing the rest from reference TRBV12-5 and TRBJ2-1, the complete variable domain is DARVTQTPRHKVTEMGQEVTMRCQPILGHNTVFWYRQTMMQGLELLAYFRNRAPLDDSGMPKDRFSAEMPDATLATLKIQPSEPRDSAVYFCASGLALAGASNEQFFGPGTRLTVL.

This clonotype was counted many times. The chain links TRBV3-1 to TRBJ2-1; D remains ambiguous. The CDR3 covers 13 residues. Trimming removed 2 bases at V and 2 bases at J, with 4 bases between. From germline, CDR1 is LGHDT and CDR2 YNNKEL (reference sequence). The CDR3 loop reads CASSQPPYNEQFF. The DNA of the CDR3 is TGTGCCAGCAGCCAACCGCCCTACAATGAGCAGTTCTTC.

About this clonotype: A much larger clone sits a single nucleotide away, making a read error possible. The rearrangement joins TRBV21-1 to TRBJ2-3; the DNA was not used to check the table's D call, TRBD1. TRBV21-1 is a listed pseudogene. The length of the CDR3 is 18 residues. CDR3 sequence: CASSKGGQGRVSTDTQYF. DNA of the CDR3: TGTGCCAGCAGCAAAGGTGGACAGGGGAGGGTTAGCACAGATACGCAGTATTTT.

J is TRBJ2-2 and V is TRBV27; D is perhaps TRBD2 (5 bases). V was pared by 5 bases and J by 1 base, with 11 bases between. Germline CDR1 is MNHEY and CDR2 is SMNVEV (reference sequence). The CDR3 contains 15 residues. The CDR3 reads CASSRGLLNTGELFF. CDR3 sequence (DNA): TGTGCCAGCAGTCGCGGACTCTTGAACACCGGGGAGCTGTTTTTT.

In its sample, this clonotype was seen a few times. This chain connects TRBV9 to TRBJ2-1; the D gene could be TRBD1 or TRBD2 (5 bases each). The CDR3 extends over 19 amino acids. The V gene lost 2 bases and the J gene lost 7 bases, with 28 bases spanning the gap. Germline lookup yields CDR1 SGDLS and CDR2 YYNGEE. The chain's CDR3 is CASSVSAVRGVTLDNEQFF. CDR3 DNA: TGTGCCAGCAGCGTTTCCGCCGTTCGGGGCGTAACTTTGGATAATGAGCAGTTCTTC.

This rearrangement joins TRBV29-1 to TRBJ2-2, with D perhaps assigned TRBD1 or TRBD2 (5 bases each). The CDR3 has 14 residues. Trimming left V 7 bases short and J 0 bases short, with 12 bases between. The germline V gene encodes CDR1 SQVTM and CDR2 ANQGSEA. The DNA for the CDR3 is TGCAGCGCTACCGGGACCACGAACACCGGGGAGCTGTTTTTT. Translated, it gives CSATGTTNTGELFF.

This clonotype was detected ten times or more. In DNA, the CDR3 is TGTGCCAGTAGTATCGGGGAACGAAACATTCAGTACTTC. Encoded protein: CASSIGERNIQYF. This chain uses TRBV19 with TRBJ2-4, with D possibly TRBD2 on 5 matching bases. Germline V gene sequence: CDR1 LNHDA, CDR2 SQIVND (reference sequence). Trimming removed 3 bases at V and 6 bases at J, with 9 bases between. The CDR3 sequence is 13 residues long. Full variable domain (outside the CDR3, taken from reference TRBV19 and TRBJ2-4): DGGITQSPKYLFRKEGQNVTLSCEQNLNHDAMYWYRQDPGQGLRLIYYSQIVNDFQKGDIAEGYSVSREKKESFPLTVTSAQKNPTAFYLCASSIGERNIQYFGAGTRLSVL.

The table lists this clonotype with many counts. This rearrangement joins TRBV5-5 to TRBJ1-2; possible D gene TRBD1, 5 bases. The CDR3 covers 13 residues. Germline V lookup: CDR1 SGHKS, CDR2 YYEKEE (reference sequence). V was pared by 5 bases and J by 3 bases, with 11 bases between. CDR3 nucleotides: TGTGCCAGCAGTCCGCAGGGTTACTATGGCTACACCTTC. Its protein is CASSPQGYYGYTF.